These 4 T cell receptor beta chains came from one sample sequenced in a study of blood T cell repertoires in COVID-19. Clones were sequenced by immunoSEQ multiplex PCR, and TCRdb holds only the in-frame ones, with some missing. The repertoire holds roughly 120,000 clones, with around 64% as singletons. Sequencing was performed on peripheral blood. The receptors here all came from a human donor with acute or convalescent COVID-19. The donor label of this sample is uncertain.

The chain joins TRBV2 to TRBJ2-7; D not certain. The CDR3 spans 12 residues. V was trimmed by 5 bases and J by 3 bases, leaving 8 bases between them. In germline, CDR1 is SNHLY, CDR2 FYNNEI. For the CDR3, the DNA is TGTGCCAGCAGTACAGAAGGCTACGAGCAGTACGTC. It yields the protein CASSTEGYEQYV.

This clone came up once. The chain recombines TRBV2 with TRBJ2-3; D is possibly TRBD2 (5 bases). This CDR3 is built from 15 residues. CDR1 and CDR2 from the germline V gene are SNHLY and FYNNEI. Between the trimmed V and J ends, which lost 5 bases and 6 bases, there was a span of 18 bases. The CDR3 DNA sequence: TGTGCCAGCAGTTTCGGACTGGCGACGGTGGATACGCAGTATTTT. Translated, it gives CASSFGLATVDTQYF. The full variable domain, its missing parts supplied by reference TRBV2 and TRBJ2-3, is EPEVTQTPSHQVTQMGQEVILRCVPISNHLYFYWYRQILGQKVEFLVSFYNNEISEKSEIFDDQFSVERPDGSNFTLKIRSTKLEDSAMYFCASSFGLATVDTQYFGPGTRLTVL.

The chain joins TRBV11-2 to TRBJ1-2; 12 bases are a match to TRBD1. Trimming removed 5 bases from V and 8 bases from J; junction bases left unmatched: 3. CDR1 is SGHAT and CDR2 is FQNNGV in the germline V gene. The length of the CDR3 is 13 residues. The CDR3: CASSPGQGAGYTF. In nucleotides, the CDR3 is TGTGCCAGCAGCCCGGGACAGGGGGCCGGCTACACCTTC.

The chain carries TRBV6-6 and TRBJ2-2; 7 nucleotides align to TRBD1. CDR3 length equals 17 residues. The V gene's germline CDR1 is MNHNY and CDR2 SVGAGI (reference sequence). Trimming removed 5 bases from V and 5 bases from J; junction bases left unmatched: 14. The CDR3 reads CASSPSRGLGVTGELFF. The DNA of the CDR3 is TGTGCCAGCAGTCCAAGTAGGGGGCTAGGTGTAACCGGGGAGCTGTTTTTT.